The rows below give T cell receptor beta chains drawn from one sample of a study of shared clonotypes between healthy human individuals. Only in-frame clones appear in the TCRdb table, and some are missing; sequencing was by immunoSEQ multiplex PCR. The sample lists a few million clones; approximately 92% were seen once. Sequencing was performed on naive CD4+ T cells sorted from blood. These receptor sequences come from a man between 18 and 29 years old in good health. Both conserved end residues are part of each CDR3. A D gene is named only where the DNA matches it firmly. Size is stated for part of the rows, as once, few or many counts, or as a class when the clone is expanded.

clone size	D gene	V gene	J gene	CDR3 protein	CDR3 DNA
once	TRBD2	TRBV28	TRBJ2-7	CASKLAGGLSYEQYF	TGTGCCAGCAAGTTAGCGGGGGGACTCTCCTACGAGCAGTACTTC
-	-	TRBV6-6	TRBJ2-6	CASSYSGGGANVLTF	TGTGCCAGCAGTTACTCCGGCGGGGGGGCCAACGTCCTGACTTTC
-	-	TRBV5-1	TRBJ2-3	CASSPPGTDTQYF	TGCGCCAGCAGCCCCCCCGGCACAGATACGCAGTATTTT
-	-	TRBV19	TRBJ2-2	CASSLLETGGELFF	TGTGCCAGTAGTCTACTAGAGACGGGCGGGGAGCTGTTTTTT
-	TRBD1	TRBV14	TRBJ1-2	CASSQVRGQGSGYTF	TGTGCCAGCAGCCAAGTAAGAGGACAGGGTTCTGGCTACACCTTC
-	-	TRBV7-9	TRBJ2-7	CASSLDPRTYEQYF	TGTGCCAGCAGCTTAGACCCCCGGACCTACGAGCAGTACTTC
-	TRBD1	TRBV19	TRBJ2-2	CASSIVQGAGELFF	TGTGCCAGTAGTATAGTCCAGGGGGCCGGGGAGCTGTTTTTT
-	-	TRBV19	TRBJ1-4	CASMETWRVNEKLFF	TGTGCCAGTATGGAGACATGGAGGGTGAATGAAAAACTGTTTTTT
-	-	TRBV7-9	TRBJ2-5	CASSQEEVFTGTQYF	TGTGCCAGCAGCCAAGAGGAGGTTTTCACCGGGACCCAGTACTTC
-	TRBD1	TRBV10-1	TRBJ2-7	CASSAGTGGRYEQYF	TGCGCCAGCAGTGCCGGGACAGGGGGCAGGTACGAGCAGTACTTC
-	TRBD2	TRBV29-1	TRBJ2-3	CSVTRARGRRDTQYF	TGCAGCGTAACAAGAGCGCGGGGGAGACGGGATACGCAGTATTTT
-	-	TRBV18	TRBJ2-7	CASSPLSQGLSYEQYF	TGTGCCAGCTCACCCCTCAGTCAGGGGCTTTCCTACGAGCAGTACTTC
once	-	TRBV6-1	TRBJ1-5	CASSEPGVFGNQPQHF	TGTGCCAGCAGTGAGCCGGGAGTTTTTGGCAATCAGCCCCAGCATTTT
-	-	TRBV19	TRBJ1-6	CASKGASIENSPLHF	TGTGCCAGTAAGGGCGCATCGATAGAGAATTCACCCCTCCACTTT
-	TRBD1	TRBV6-5	TRBJ2-2	CASRGTAPNTGELFF	TGTGCCAGCAGGGGGACAGCCCCGAACACCGGGGAGCTGTTTTTT
-	-	TRBV6-5	TRBJ2-7	CASSYRDRGGYEQYF	TGTGCCAGCAGTTACCGGGACCGAGGAGGCTACGAGCAGTACTTC
once	TRBD1	TRBV5-4	TRBJ2-3	CASSLETGAADTQYF	TGTGCCAGCAGCTTGGAGACAGGGGCAGCAGATACGCAGTATTTT
-	TRBD1	TRBV10-1	TRBJ2-3	CASSDRGADTQYF	TGCGCCAGCAGCGACAGGGGCGCAGATACGCAGTATTTT
-	-	TRBV5-1	TRBJ1-2	CASSLEAAGNSYTF	TGCGCCAGCAGCTTGGAGGCGGCGGGGAATAGCTACACCTTC
-	-	TRBV11-1	TRBJ2-5	CASSLALGPPGETQYF	TGTGCCAGCAGCTTAGCGCTGGGACCCCCGGGGGAGACCCAGTACTTC
-	-	TRBV18	TRBJ2-7	CASSPPNSGDYEQYF	TGTGCCAGCTCACCACCTAACAGCGGCGACTACGAGCAGTACTTC
-	TRBD1	TRBV2	TRBJ1-4	CASNPGQGNEKLFF	TGTGCCAGCAATCCGGGACAGGGGAATGAAAAACTGTTTTTT
-	TRBD1	TRBV6-1	TRBJ1-1	CAISEGTDYTEAFF	TGTGCCATCAGTGAAGGGACAGATTACACTGAAGCTTTCTTT
-	TRBD1	TRBV28	TRBJ1-2	CASSLGDRNYGYTF	TGTGCCAGCAGTTTAGGGGACAGGAACTATGGCTACACCTTC
-	TRBD1	TRBV30	TRBJ1-2	CAWSARGSGQGRSVGYTF	TGTGCCTGGAGTGCAAGGGGTTCGGGACAGGGGAGGTCGGTGGGCTACACCTTC
-	-	TRBV5-1	TRBJ2-3	CATRRDTSTDTQYF	TGCGCCACCCGACGGGACACCAGCACAGATACGCAGTATTTT
-	TRBD1	TRBV10-3	TRBJ2-1	CATGQGGIDEQFF	TGTGCCACCGGACAGGGGGGAATCGATGAGCAGTTCTTC
-	TRBD1	TRBV14	TRBJ2-7	CASSQRQGYEQYF	TGTGCCAGCAGCCAAAGACAGGGCTACGAGCAGTACTTC
-	TRBD2	TRBV5-1	TRBJ2-3	CASSLGAGGLTDTQYF	TGCGCCAGCAGCTTGGGGGCGGGGGGCCTCACAGATACGCAGTATTTT